A selection of T cell receptor beta chains follows, all from one sample in a study of OX40 agonist ivuxolimab in advanced cancers. The protocol was immunoSEQ multiplex PCR, while the TCRdb copy is restricted to in-frame clones and leaves out a portion. Of tens of thousands of clones listed, around 77% are singletons. The starting material was CD4+ or CD8+ T cells sorted from blood, obtained in a trial of the OX40 agonist ivuxolimab. These receptors were obtained from an adult with an advanced solid tumor such as melanoma, head and neck, liver or kidney cancer. CDR3s include the opening cysteine and the closing phenylalanine or tryptophan.

len: 17; v_gene: TRBV9; j_gene: TRBJ2-5; CDR3aa: CASSVDSGQGIRETQYF
len: 14; v_gene: TRBV19; j_gene: TRBJ2-4; CDR3aa: CASSIANAKNIQYF
len: 17; v_gene: TRBV27; j_gene: TRBJ1-3; CDR3aa: CASSLRSDIPSGNTIYF
len: 12; v_gene: TRBV19; j_gene: TRBJ1-5; CDR3aa: CASSIAESPQHF
len: 13; v_gene: TRBV4-2; j_gene: TRBJ2-1; CDR3aa: CASSPSEGSGRFF
len: 17; v_gene: TRBV12-1; j_gene: TRBJ2-7; CDR3aa: CASSPGTSGRLTYEQYF
len: 14; v_gene: TRBV11-1; j_gene: TRBJ2-2; CDR3aa: CASSSTRGTGELFF
len: 14; v_gene: TRBV5-4; j_gene: TRBJ1-2; CDR3aa: CASSLVRTRDGYTF
len: 15; v_gene: TRBV7-9; j_gene: TRBJ2-2; CDR3aa: CAGGSGSIYTGELFF
len: 15; v_gene: TRBV28; j_gene: TRBJ1-6; CDR3aa: CASSFKGFDNSPLHF
len: 14; v_gene: TRBV5-1; j_gene: TRBJ2-7; CDR3aa: CASSLGAGLYEQYF
len: 15; v_gene: TRBV1; j_gene: TRBJ2-2; CDR3aa: CTSSRAREGTGELFF
len: 17; v_gene: TRBV5-1; j_gene: TRBJ2-2; CDR3aa: CASSELGPGQITGELFF
len: 14; v_gene: TRBV9; j_gene: TRBJ1-1; CDR3aa: CASSVGQMNTEAFF
len: 17; v_gene: TRBV9; j_gene: TRBJ1-3; CDR3aa: CASSVDPSSGVKNTIYF
len: 13; v_gene: TRBV6-1; j_gene: TRBJ1-2; CDR3aa: CASSPGTRGGYTF
len: 16; v_gene: TRBV6-5; j_gene: TRBJ1-1; CDR3aa: CASSYSSVSTNTEAFF
len: 12; v_gene: TRBV7-2; j_gene: TRBJ2-2; CDR3aa: CASSLNTGELFF
len: 13; v_gene: TRBV19; j_gene: TRBJ1-2; CDR3aa: CASSATGPYGYTF
len: 14; v_gene: TRBV19; j_gene: TRBJ1-1; CDR3aa: CASSIDAGNTEAFF
len: 14; v_gene: TRBV16; j_gene: TRBJ1-1; CDR3aa: CASSLEGGYTEAFF
len: 15; v_gene: TRBV29-1; j_gene: TRBJ1-2; CDR3aa: CSVEDREPSNYGYTF
len: 16; v_gene: TRBV18; j_gene: TRBJ2-1; CDR3aa: CASSPPGGGFYNEQFF
len: 16; v_gene: TRBV11-2; j_gene: TRBJ2-3; CDR3aa: CASSLTGQGITDTQYF
len: 16; v_gene: TRBV27; j_gene: TRBJ2-3; CDR3aa: CASSRRAGLVQDTQYF
len: 14; v_gene: TRBV7-6; j_gene: TRBJ2-1; CDR3aa: CASSLAGAYNEQFF
len: 14; v_gene: TRBV28; j_gene: TRBJ1-3; CDR3aa: CASRPGGSGNTIYF
len: 15; v_gene: TRBV27; j_gene: TRBJ2-1; CDR3aa: CASRPGQVPHNEQFF
len: 16; v_gene: TRBV19; j_gene: TRBJ2-6; CDR3aa: CASIAGRGSGANVLTF
len: 15; v_gene: TRBV19; j_gene: TRBJ1-6; CDR3aa: CASSIGGRYNSPLHF
len: 13; v_gene: TRBV18; j_gene: TRBJ2-7; CDR3aa: CASSQGGGYEQYF
len: 12; v_gene: TRBV6-6; j_gene: TRBJ2-1; CDR3aa: CASSYSIARQFF
len: 16; v_gene: TRBV18; j_gene: TRBJ1-3; CDR3aa: CASSRTGANSGNTIYF
len: 18; v_gene: TRBV19; j_gene: TRBJ2-5; CDR3aa: CASSILPRQHRKQETQYF
len: 13; v_gene: TRBV7-7; j_gene: TRBJ2-7; CDR3aa: CASSLAGNNEQYF
len: 13; v_gene: TRBV7-2; j_gene: TRBJ1-2; CDR3aa: CASSLHRESGYTF
len: 15; v_gene: TRBV5-4; j_gene: TRBJ1-2; CDR3aa: CASSADRVGVYGYTF
len: 15; v_gene: TRBV7-9; j_gene: TRBJ1-1; CDR3aa: CASSPTAGARTEAFF
len: 14; v_gene: TRBV5-1; j_gene: TRBJ2-5; CDR3aa: CASGGGRNQETQYF
len: 13; v_gene: TRBV5-1; j_gene: TRBJ2-3; CDR3aa: CASSQTLGNTQYF
len: 15; v_gene: TRBV15; j_gene: TRBJ2-3; CDR3aa: CATSRDDRFTDTQYF
len: 15; v_gene: TRBV27; j_gene: TRBJ2-3; CDR3aa: CASSLQRGRWDTQYF